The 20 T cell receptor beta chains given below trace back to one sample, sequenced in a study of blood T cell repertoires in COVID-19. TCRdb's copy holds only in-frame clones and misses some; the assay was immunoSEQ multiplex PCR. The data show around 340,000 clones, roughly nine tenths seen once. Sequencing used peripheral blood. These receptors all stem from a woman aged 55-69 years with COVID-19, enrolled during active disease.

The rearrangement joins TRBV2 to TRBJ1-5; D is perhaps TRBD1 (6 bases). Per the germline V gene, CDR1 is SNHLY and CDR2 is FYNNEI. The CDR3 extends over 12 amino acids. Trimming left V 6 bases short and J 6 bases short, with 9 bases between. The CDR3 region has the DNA TGTGCCAGCAGAGCAGGGGTTCAGCCCCAGCATTTT. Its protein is CASRAGVQPQHF.

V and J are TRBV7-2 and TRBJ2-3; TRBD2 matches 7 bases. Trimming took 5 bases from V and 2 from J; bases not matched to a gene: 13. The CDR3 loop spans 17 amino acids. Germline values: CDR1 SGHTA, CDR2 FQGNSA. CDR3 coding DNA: TGTGCCAGCAGCCTAAGGGGTCTAGCGGACCTCACAGATACGCAGTATTTT. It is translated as CASSLRGLADLTDTQYF.

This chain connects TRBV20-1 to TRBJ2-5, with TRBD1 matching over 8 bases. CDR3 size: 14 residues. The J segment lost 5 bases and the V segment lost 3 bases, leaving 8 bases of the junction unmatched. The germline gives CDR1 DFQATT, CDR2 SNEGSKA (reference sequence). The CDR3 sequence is CSASGQGGQETQYF. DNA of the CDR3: TGCAGTGCTAGTGGACAGGGAGGTCAGGAGACCCAGTACTTC.

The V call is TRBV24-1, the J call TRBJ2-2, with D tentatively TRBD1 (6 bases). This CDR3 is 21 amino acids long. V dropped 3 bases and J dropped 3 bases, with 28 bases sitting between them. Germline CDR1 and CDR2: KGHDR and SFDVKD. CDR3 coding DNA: TGTGCCACCAGTGATAACGCACCCCGGGACACCCTTCTGGTTGACACCGGGGAGCTGTTTTTT. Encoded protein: CATSDNAPRDTLLVDTGELFF.

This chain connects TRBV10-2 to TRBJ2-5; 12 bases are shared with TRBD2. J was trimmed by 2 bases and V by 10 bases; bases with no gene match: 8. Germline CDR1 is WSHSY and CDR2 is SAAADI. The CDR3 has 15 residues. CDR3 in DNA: TGCGCCACCCGAGGACTAGCGGGACCACAAGAGACCCAGTACTTC. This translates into CATRGLAGPQETQYF.

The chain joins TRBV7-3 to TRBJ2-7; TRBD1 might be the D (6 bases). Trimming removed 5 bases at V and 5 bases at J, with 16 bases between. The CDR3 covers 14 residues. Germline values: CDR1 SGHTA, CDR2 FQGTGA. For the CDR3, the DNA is TGTGCCAGCAGCCTCCTAACGCGGACAGACGAGCAGTACTTC. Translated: CASSLLTRTDEQYF.

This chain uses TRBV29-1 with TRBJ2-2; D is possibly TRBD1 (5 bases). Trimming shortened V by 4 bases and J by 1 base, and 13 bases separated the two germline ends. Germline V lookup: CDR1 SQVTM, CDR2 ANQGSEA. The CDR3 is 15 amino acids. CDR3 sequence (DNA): TGCAGCGTTGGTCATCAGGGTTGGAACACCGGGGAGCTGTTTTTT. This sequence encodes CSVGHQGWNTGELFF.

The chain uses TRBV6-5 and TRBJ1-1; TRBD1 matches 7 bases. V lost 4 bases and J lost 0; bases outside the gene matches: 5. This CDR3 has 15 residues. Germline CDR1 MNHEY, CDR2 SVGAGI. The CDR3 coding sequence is TGTGCCAGCAGTTCCCGGGGACAGATGAACACTGAAGCTTTCTTT. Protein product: CASSSRGQMNTEAFF.

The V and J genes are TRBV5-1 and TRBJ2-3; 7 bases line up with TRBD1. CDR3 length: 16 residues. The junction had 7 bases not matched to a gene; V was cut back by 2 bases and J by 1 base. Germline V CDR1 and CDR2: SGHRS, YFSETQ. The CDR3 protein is CASSLTGTVRTDTQYF. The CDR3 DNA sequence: TGCGCCAGCAGCTTAACCGGGACAGTTCGCACAGATACGCAGTATTTT.

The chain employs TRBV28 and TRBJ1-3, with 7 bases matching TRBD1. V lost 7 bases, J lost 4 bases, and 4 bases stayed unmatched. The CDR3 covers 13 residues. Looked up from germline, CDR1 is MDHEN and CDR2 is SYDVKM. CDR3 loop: CASNGGGGNTIYF. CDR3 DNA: TGTGCCAGCAACGGAGGGGGCGGAAACACCATATATTTT.

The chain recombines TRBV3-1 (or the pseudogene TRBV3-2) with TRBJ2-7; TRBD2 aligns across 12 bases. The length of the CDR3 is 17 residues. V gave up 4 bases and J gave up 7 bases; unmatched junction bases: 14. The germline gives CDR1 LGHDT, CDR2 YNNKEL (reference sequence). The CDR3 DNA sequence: TGTGCCAGCAGCCCTTCCCTAGCGGGGGGGCCGGGAGGAGAGCAGTACTTC. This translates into CASSPSLAGGPGGEQYF.

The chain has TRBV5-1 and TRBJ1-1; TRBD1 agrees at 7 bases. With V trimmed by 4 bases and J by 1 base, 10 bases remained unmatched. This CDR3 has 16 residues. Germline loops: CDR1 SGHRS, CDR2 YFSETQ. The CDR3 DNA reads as TGCGCCAGCAGCCCGCAAATCACAGGGGCGAACACTGAAGCTTTCTTT. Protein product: CASSPQITGANTEAFF.

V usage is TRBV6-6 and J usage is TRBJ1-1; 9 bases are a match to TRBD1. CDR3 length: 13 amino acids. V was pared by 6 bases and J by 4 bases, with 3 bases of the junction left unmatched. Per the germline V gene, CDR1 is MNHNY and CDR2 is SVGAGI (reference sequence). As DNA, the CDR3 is TGTGCCAGCAGGAGGGACAGGGCCACTGAAGCTTTCTTT. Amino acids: CASRRDRATEAFF.

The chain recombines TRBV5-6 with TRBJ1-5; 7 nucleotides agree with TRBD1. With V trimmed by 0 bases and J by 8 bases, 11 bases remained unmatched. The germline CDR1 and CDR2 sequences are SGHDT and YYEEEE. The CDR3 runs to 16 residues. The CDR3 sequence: CASSLASRGSQEPQHF. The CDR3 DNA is TGTGCCAGCAGCTTGGCCTCCAGGGGGTCCCAAGAGCCCCAGCATTTT. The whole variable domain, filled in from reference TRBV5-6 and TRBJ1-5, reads DAGVTQSPTHLIKTRGQQVTLRCSPKSGHDTVSWYQQALGQGPQFIFQYYEEEERQRGNFPDRFSGHQFPNYSSELNVNALLLGDSALYLCASSLASRGSQEPQHFGDGTRLSIL.

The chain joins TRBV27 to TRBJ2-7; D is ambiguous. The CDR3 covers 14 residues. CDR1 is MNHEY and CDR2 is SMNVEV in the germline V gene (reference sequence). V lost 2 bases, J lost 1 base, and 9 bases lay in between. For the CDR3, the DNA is TGTGCCAGCAGTTTACAACACCGATCCTACGAGCAGTACTTC. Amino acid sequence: CASSLQHRSYEQYF.

The CDR3 spells CASRRDWNYGYTF. Here the CDR3 DNA reads TGTGCCAGCAGGCGGGACTGGAACTATGGCTACACCTTC. The rearrangement uses TRBV12-3 or TRBV12-4 and TRBJ1-2, with D perhaps matching TRBD1 (5 bases). The V and J ends lost 6 bases and 2 bases respectively, with 10 bases between them. The CDR3 contains 13 residues.

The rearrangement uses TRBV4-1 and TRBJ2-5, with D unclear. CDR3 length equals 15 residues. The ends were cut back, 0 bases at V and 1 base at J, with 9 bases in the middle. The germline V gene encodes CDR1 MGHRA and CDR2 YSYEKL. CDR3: CASSQDQTAQETQYF. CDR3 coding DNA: TGCGCCAGCAGCCAAGATCAAACAGCCCAAGAGACCCAGTACTTC.

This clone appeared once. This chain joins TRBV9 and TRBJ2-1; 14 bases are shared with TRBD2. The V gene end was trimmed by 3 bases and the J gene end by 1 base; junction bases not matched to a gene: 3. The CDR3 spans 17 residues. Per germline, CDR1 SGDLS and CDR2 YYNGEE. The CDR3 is CASSGTSGGISYNEQFF. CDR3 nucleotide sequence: TGTGCCAGCAGCGGGACTAGCGGGGGGATTTCCTACAATGAGCAGTTCTTC. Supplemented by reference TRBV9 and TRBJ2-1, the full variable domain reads DSGVTQTPKHLITATGQRVTLRCSPRSGDLSVYWYQQSLDQGLQFLIQYYNGEERAKGNILERFSAQQFPDLHSELNLSSLELGDSALYFCASSGTSGGISYNEQFFGPGTRLTVL.

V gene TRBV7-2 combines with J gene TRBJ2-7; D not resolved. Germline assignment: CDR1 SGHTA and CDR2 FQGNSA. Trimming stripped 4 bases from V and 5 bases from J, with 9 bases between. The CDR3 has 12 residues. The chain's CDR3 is CASSSSGHEQYF. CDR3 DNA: TGTGCCAGCAGCTCTAGTGGCCACGAGCAGTACTTC. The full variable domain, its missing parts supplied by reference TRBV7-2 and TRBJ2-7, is GAGVSQSPSNKVTEKGKDVELRCDPISGHTALYWYRQSLGQGLEFLIYFQGNSAPDKSGLPSDRFSAERTGGSVSTLTIQRTQQEDSAVYLCASSSSGHEQYFGPGTRLTVT.

The CDR3 spells CASSPKRGQEGYYGYTF. The CDR3 DNA reads TGTGCCAGCAGCCCAAAGAGAGGGCAGGAGGGATACTATGGCTACACCTTC. This chain links TRBV7-8 with TRBJ1-2; D is unclear. This CDR3 is 17 amino acids long. V lost 5 bases and J 3 bases, leaving 22 bases between the germline ends. Germline values: CDR1 SGHVS, CDR2 FQNEAQ.